Below, 29 T cell receptor beta chains from the same sample are listed, as sequenced in a study of blood T cells in healthy people across ages. Alongside a J-beta primer mix, a sample-barcoded 5' primer served in a second PCR lasting roughly 6 to 12 cycles. MiXCR, run by TCRdb on the 5' RACE reads, gives a single entry per CDR3 protein. The sample lists hundreds of thousands of distinct CDR3 sequences, 56% occurring once. Sequences were obtained from blood. The receptors originated from a man between 40 and 49 years old in good health.

Points on this clonotype: This could be a read error, since a much larger clone is one nucleotide away. This chain joins TRBV13 and TRBJ2-1; TRBD1 matches 9 bases. CDR1 is PRHDT and CDR2 is FYEKMQ in the germline V gene (reference sequence). V trimming: 4 bases; J trimming: 10 bases; junction bases outside the gene matches: 8. The CDR3 consists of 14 residues. The CDR3 DNA is TGTGCCAGCAGCTCGGACAGGGGATCCTACGAGCAGTTCTTC. As protein: CASSSDRGSYEQFF.

This clonotype came up a few times. The chain uses TRBV9 and TRBJ2-5, with D hard to call. TRBJ2-7 matches the DNA end more closely, so the J call is doubtful. The germline CDR1 and CDR2 sequences are SGDLS and YYNGEE. CDR3 length: 11 amino acids. The CDR3 bases are TGTGCCAGCGGGATGGCGCACGAGCAGTACTTC. This sequence encodes CASGMAHEQYF.

This clonotype has a handful of counts. The V call is TRBV5-8, the J call TRBJ2-5, with no clear D. The V gene lost 4 bases and the J gene lost 2 bases, with 15 bases spanning the gap. This CDR3 region has 15 residues. Germline V gene data show CDR1 as SGHTS and CDR2 as YDEGEE. The CDR3 protein is CASSHVTPRQETQYF. CDR3 nucleotides: TGTGCCAGCAGCCACGTCACTCCCCGGCAAGAGACCCAGTACTTC.

This clonotype was seen a handful of times. In DNA form, the CDR3 reads TGTGCCAGCAGCCAGACAGGGGCGGAGACCCAGTACTTC. Translated, it gives CASSQTGAETQYF. The chain joins TRBV7-9 to TRBJ2-7; 8 bases align to TRBD1. The J call may be faulty, since TRBJ2-5 better matches the DNA end. Per germline, CDR1 SEHNR and CDR2 FQNEAQ (reference sequence). CDR3 length equals 13 residues.

J is TRBJ1-1 and V is TRBV6-6; D is uncertain. Trimming pared 10 bases from V and 1 base from J, leaving 13 bases between. The CDR3 length is 13 residues. In germline, CDR1 is MNHNY, CDR2 SVGAGI (reference sequence). This CDR3 is CATSWEENTEAFF. CDR3 nucleotides: TGTGCCACCTCGTGGGAGGAGAACACTGAAGCTTTCTTT.

The V gene is TRBV12-3 or TRBV12-4, the J gene TRBJ2-1, with a weak D call TRBD2 (7 bases). V lost 4 bases, J lost 9 bases, and 13 bases lay in between. The CDR3 runs to 13 residues. The CDR3: CASSWGGHGEQFF. Written as DNA, the CDR3 is TGTGCCAGCAGTTGGGGGGGCCATGGTGAGCAGTTCTTC.

The rearrangement links TRBV27 to TRBJ2-7; D is uncertain. V was trimmed by 2 bases and J by 2 bases, leaving 10 bases between them. The CDR3 sequence is 14 residues long. Germline CDR1 is MNHEY and CDR2 is SMNVEV (reference sequence). The CDR3 protein is CASSLGLGTYEQYF. CDR3 DNA: TGTGCCAGCAGTTTAGGGCTAGGGACCTACGAGCAGTACTTC.

V usage is TRBV13 and J usage is TRBJ2-1, with no clear D. The V end lost 5 bases, the J end lost 10 bases, and 18 bases lay between the germline ends. The CDR3 covers 14 residues. The germline V gene has CDR1 PRHDT and CDR2 FYEKMQ (reference sequence). CDR3: CASSLGPLDYEQFF. The DNA for the CDR3 is TGTGCCAGCAGCCTCGGGCCTCTAGATTACGAGCAGTTCTTC. The full variable domain, rest sourced from reference TRBV13 and TRBJ2-1, is AAGVIQSPRHLIKEKRETATLKCYPIPRHDTVYWYQQGPGQDPQFLISFYEKMQSDKGSIPDRFSAQQFSDYHSELNMSSLELGDSALYFCASSLGPLDYEQFFGPGTRLTVL.

The genes are TRBV27 and TRBJ1-2, with D maybe TRBD1 (6 bases). V shed 2 bases and J shed 5 bases, with 12 bases lying between them. Germline CDR1 reads MNHEY; CDR2 reads SMNVEV (reference sequence). The CDR3 is 14 residues long. CDR3 in amino acids: CASSLASGEYGYTF. CDR3 sequence (DNA): TGTGCCAGCAGTTTAGCGTCAGGGGAATATGGCTACACCTTC.

Worth noting for this clonotype: A single base separates this from a much larger clone, so it may be a read error. The V gene is TRBV9, the J gene TRBJ2-7; D call uncertain. The germline V gene encodes CDR1 SGDLS and CDR2 YYNGEE. The CDR3 consists of 13 residues. With 0 bases removed from V and 5 bases from J, the gap between germline ends came to 9 bases. CDR3 protein: CASSVVSLDEQYF. The CDR3, as DNA: TGTGCCAGCAGCGTAGTGTCTCTTGACGAGCAGTACTTC.

This clonotype was found a few times. This chain connects TRBV6-2 or TRBV6-3 to TRBJ2-1, with D unclear. Per the germline V gene, CDR1 is MNHEY and CDR2 is SVGEGT. The CDR3 spans 12 residues. Trimming left V 8 bases short and J 9 bases short, with 14 bases between. CDR3 loop: CASARTESEQFF. DNA of the CDR3: TGTGCCAGCGCCCGGACGGAGAGTGAGCAGTTCTTC.

V is TRBV3-1 and J is TRBJ2-5, with a tentative D call TRBD2 (6 bases). The DNA end is a closer match to TRBJ2-7, so the J assignment may be wrong. CDR3 size: 14 residues. Germline loops: CDR1 LGHDT, CDR2 YNNKEL (reference sequence). The CDR3: CASSRTSPGDEQYF. The CDR3 DNA follows: TGTGCCAGCAGCCGAACTAGTCCGGGGGACGAGCAGTACTTC.

This chain uses TRBV2 with TRBJ2-2; perhaps TRBD1 as D (6 bases). The CDR3 totals 12 residues. From germline, CDR1 is SNHLY and CDR2 FYNNEI. V was cut by 10 bases and J by 6 bases, with 12 bases left in between. CDR3 nucleotide sequence: TGTGCCACCACCGGACAGCCCGGGGAGCTGTTTTTT. As protein: CATTGQPGELFF.

This clonotype was counted between two and nine times. The chain has TRBV28 and TRBJ2-7; D unclear. Germline CDR1 MDHEN, CDR2 SYDVKM. The V gene lost 4 bases and the J gene lost 2 bases, with 15 bases spanning the gap. This CDR3 is built from 15 residues. CDR3 sequence (DNA): TGTGCCAGCAGTTCCCTCAATCTAGTACCCTACGAGCAGTACTTC. Translating gives CASSSLNLVPYEQYF.

Regarding this clonotype: A much larger clonotype is one base distant, so this may be a read error. V is TRBV7-7 and J is TRBJ2-1; TRBD2 matches at 8 bases. This CDR3 contains 14 residues. Germline V gives CDR1 SSHAT, CDR2 FNYEAQ (reference sequence). The CDR3 nucleotides are TGTGCTAGCAGCCTCCGAGCGGGGGCTAGTGAGCAGTTCTTC. This codes for CASSLRAGASEQFF.

The count of this clonotype is one. The genes are TRBV7-2 and TRBJ1-5; TRBD1 agrees at 7 bases. The germline V gene has CDR1 SGHTA and CDR2 FQGNSA. Losses at the gene ends were 4 bases for V and 4 bases for J; bases not matched to a gene: 7. This CDR3 region has 15 residues. The CDR3 DNA reads as TGTGCCAGCAGCTGGACAGGAGATACGAATCAGCCCCAGCATTTT. Its protein is CASSWTGDTNQPQHF.

This sequence joins TRBV29-1 and TRBJ1-2; perhaps TRBD1 as D (5 bases). V was cut by 6 bases and J by 6 bases, with 17 bases left in between. Per germline, CDR1 SQVTM and CDR2 ANQGSEA. The CDR3 length is 13 residues. This CDR3 reads CSVRIGGAHGYTF. CDR3 bases: TGCAGCGTCAGGATCGGTGGGGCCCATGGCTACACCTTC.

The J gene is TRBJ2-1, the V gene TRBV6-5, with 7 bases aligning to TRBD2. Germline V gene data show CDR1 as MNHEY and CDR2 as SVGAGI. V was clipped by 3 bases and J by 8 bases; unmatched bases: 7. The CDR3 has 14 residues. The CDR3 DNA reads TGTGCCAGCAGTTATCCCGGGGGGAACTATGAGCAGTTCTTC. Translation gives CASSYPGGNYEQFF.

This clonotype has just a few counts. The chain uses TRBV4-3 and TRBJ2-7; D ambiguous. Germline CDR1 reads LGHNA; CDR2 reads YSLEER. The V end lost 0 bases, the J end lost 3 bases, and 9 bases lay between the germline ends. The CDR3 consists of 14 residues. CDR3 nucleotide sequence: TGCGCCAGCAGCCAAGATACTATCGGCTACGAGCAGTACTTC. Encoded protein: CASSQDTIGYEQYF.

The CDR3 here is CASSLRGNSPLHF. The CDR3 coding sequence is TGTGCCAGCAGTTTAAGGGGGAATTCACCCCTCCACTTT. The chain uses TRBV28 and TRBJ1-6; perhaps TRBD1 as D (6 bases). The CDR3 sequence is 13 residues long. Germline V CDR1 and CDR2: MDHEN, SYDVKM. V was trimmed by 2 bases and J by 7 bases, leaving 6 bases between them.

This clonotype was recorded once. The J gene is TRBJ1-4, the V gene TRBV20-1; tentatively, D is TRBD1 (5 bases). The V gene lost 0 bases and the J gene lost 13 bases, with 24 bases spanning the gap. CDR3 length equals 16 residues. The germline V gene encodes CDR1 DFQATT and CDR2 SNEGSKA (reference sequence). CDR3 amino acids: CSARDLLGPHLKGLFF. The DNA of the CDR3 is TGCAGTGCTAGAGATCTCCTGGGGCCGCATCTTAAGGGACTGTTTTTT.

V gene TRBV11-1 combines with J gene TRBJ2-5; 9 positions agree with TRBD2. The CDR3 is 15 amino acids. Germline values: CDR1 SGHAT, CDR2 FQDESV (reference sequence). The trim removed 3 bases at V and 5 bases at J, leaving 7 bases unmatched. CDR3 loop: CASSLGRGGAETQYF. As DNA, the CDR3 is TGTGCCAGCAGCTTGGGGCGGGGGGGCGCGGAGACCCAGTACTTC.

The rearrangement uses TRBV11-2 and TRBJ2-3; no firm D call. Looked up from germline, CDR1 is SGHAT and CDR2 is FQNNGV. Trimming took off 5 bases at V and 0 bases at J, with 15 bases between the two ends. This CDR3 region has 16 residues. The CDR3 here is CASSPLLGVSTDTQYF. CDR3 DNA sequence: TGTGCCAGCAGCCCCTTGTTGGGTGTTAGCACAGATACGCAGTATTTT.

Notes on this clonotype: One junction end does not reproduce the germline sequence, and a read error may be involved. The chain carries TRBV11-2 and TRBJ2-5; 8 bases align to TRBD1. The J call may be in error: the DNA end matches TRBJ2-7 better. The CDR3 has 14 residues. Germline CDR1 reads SGHAT; CDR2 reads FQNNGV. The DNA of the CDR3 is TGTGCCAACAGCCTCGGACAGGGAGCGCGCGAGCAGTACTTC. Protein: CANSLGQGAREQYF.

This rearrangement joins TRBV28 to TRBJ2-7, with unresolved D. Germline V gives CDR1 MDHEN, CDR2 SYDVKM. The CDR3 runs to 14 residues. The germline V and J ends were trimmed by 6 bases and 0 bases, with 12 bases remaining between them. The CDR3 protein is CASRRDSSSYEQYF. The CDR3 nucleotides read TGTGCCAGCAGGAGAGACTCTTCCTCCTACGAGCAGTACTTC. Complete variable domain (other parts from reference TRBV28 and TRBJ2-7): DVKVTQSSRYLVKRTGEKVFLECVQDMDHENMFWYRQDPGLGLRLIYFSYDVKMKEKGDIPEGYSVSREKKERFSLILESASTNQTSMYLCASRRDSSSYEQYFGPGTRLTVT.

CDR3 sequence reads: CASSQITGPNQPQHF. The CDR3 nucleotides read TGTGCCAGCAGCCAGATTACCGGGCCGAATCAGCCCCAGCATTTT. The chain employs TRBV3-1 and TRBJ1-5; D gene ambiguous. With 3 bases removed from V and 4 bases from J, the gap between germline ends came to 13 bases. The CDR3 loop spans 15 amino acids. Germline V CDR1 and CDR2: LGHDT, YNNKEL (reference sequence).

The chain links TRBV28 to TRBJ1-3, with a tentative D call TRBD1 (5 bases). Trimming pared 5 bases from V and 3 bases from J, leaving 14 bases between. The CDR3 extends over 15 amino acids. Germline V gives CDR1 MDHEN, CDR2 SYDVKM. The CDR3 sequence: CASSPGTGVGNTIYF. The CDR3 coding sequence is TGTGCCAGCAGTCCCGGGACGGGTGTTGGAAACACCATATATTTT.

V and J are TRBV20-1 and TRBJ2-7; 7 bases are a match to TRBD1. In germline, CDR1 is DFQATT, CDR2 SNEGSKA (reference sequence). V was pared by 0 bases and J by 4 bases, with 3 bases of the junction left unmatched. This CDR3 has 13 residues. The CDR3 sequence: CSARETGLYEQYF. CDR3 bases: TGCAGTGCTAGAGAGACAGGGTTGTACGAGCAGTACTTC.

The chain combines TRBV9 with TRBJ2-7; no clear D gene. In germline, CDR1 is SGDLS, CDR2 YYNGEE. This CDR3 is built from 16 residues. Trimming left V 0 bases short and J 6 bases short, with 19 bases between. CDR3 DNA: TGTGCCAGCAGCGTAGCTGGACGAGCGATCCTAGGCGAGCAGTACTTC. Encoded protein: CASSVAGRAILGEQYF. Complete variable domain (other parts from reference TRBV9 and TRBJ2-7): DSGVTQTPKHLITATGQRVTLRCSPRSGDLSVYWYQQSLDQGLQFLIQYYNGEERAKGNILERFSAQQFPDLHSELNLSSLELGDSALYFCASSVAGRAILGEQYFGPGTRLTVT.